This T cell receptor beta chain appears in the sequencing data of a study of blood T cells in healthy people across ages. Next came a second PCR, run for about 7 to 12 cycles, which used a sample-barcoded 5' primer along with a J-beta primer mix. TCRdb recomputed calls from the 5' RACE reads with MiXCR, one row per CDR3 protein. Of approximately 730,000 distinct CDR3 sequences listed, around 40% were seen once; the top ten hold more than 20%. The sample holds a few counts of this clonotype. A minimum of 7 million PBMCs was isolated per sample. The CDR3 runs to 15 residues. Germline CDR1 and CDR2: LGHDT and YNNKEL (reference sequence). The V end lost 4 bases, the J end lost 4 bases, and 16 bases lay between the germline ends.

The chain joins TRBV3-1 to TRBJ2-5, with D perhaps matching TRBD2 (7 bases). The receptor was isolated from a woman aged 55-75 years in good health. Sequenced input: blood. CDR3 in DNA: TGTGCCAGCAGCCTCGTAGGGGGGGCCAGAGAGACCCAGTACTTC. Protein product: CASSLVGGARETQYF.